These 22 T cell receptor beta chains originate from one sample sequenced in a study of CD8 T cells in ankylosing spondylitis. TCRdb itself ran the 5' RACE reads through MiXCR, one entry per CDR3 protein. The sample consists of about 160,000 distinct CDR3 sequences, around 8.9% of them appearing once. The sequencing sample was made of blood, either unsorted or a sorted T cell fraction (not recorded which). All receptors derive from a female donor with ankylosing spondylitis or in good health (not recorded which).

The rearrangement links TRBV10-3 to TRBJ2-6; a weak D match, TRBD2 (5 bases). Germline CDR1 is ENHRY and CDR2 is SYGVKD. V was pared by 0 bases and J by 4 bases, with 10 bases between. The CDR3 loop spans 16 amino acids. The chain's CDR3 is CAISESAGSGANVLTF. The CDR3 bases are TGTGCCATCAGTGAGTCGGCGGGCTCCGGGGCCAACGTCCTGACTTTC.

This sequence joins TRBV20-1 and TRBJ2-1; D ambiguous. This CDR3 region has 14 residues. Germline V gives CDR1 DFQATT, CDR2 SNEGSKA (reference sequence). V gave up 6 bases and J gave up 0 bases, with 12 bases separating them. Here the CDR3 reads CSAHGESSYNEQFF. The DNA of the CDR3 is TGCAGTGCCCACGGAGAAAGCTCCTACAATGAGCAGTTCTTC.

This clonotype has at least ten counts. The chain joins TRBV21-1 to TRBJ2-3. TRBV21-1 is a recognized pseudogene. The CDR3 is 12 residues long. The chain's CDR3 is CASSYFGDTQYF. The CDR3 DNA reads TGTGCCAGCAGCTACTTTGGGGATACGCAGTATTTT.

The chain couples TRBV28 to TRBJ2-1, with 7 bases identical to TRBD2. The CDR3 covers 16 residues. Losses at the gene ends were 7 bases for V and 4 bases for J; bases not matched to a gene: 13. Germline CDR1 MDHEN, CDR2 SYDVKM. CDR3 protein: CASIPRLASRYNEQFF. CDR3 nucleotides: TGTGCCAGCATCCCCAGACTAGCCTCCCGATACAATGAGCAGTTCTTC.

V usage is TRBV4-2 and J usage is TRBJ2-7; tentative D call: TRBD1 (6 bases). Between the trimmed V and J ends, which lost 3 bases and 7 bases, there was a span of 16 bases. This CDR3 is 14 amino acids long. Germline CDR1 and CDR2: LGHNA and YNFKEQ. In DNA, the CDR3 is TGTGCCAGCAGCCAGGAACAGGGCGCATTGGAGCAGTACTTC. The encoded protein is CASSQEQGALEQYF.

This clonotype was detected ten times or more. This chain uses TRBV11-2 with TRBJ2-5, with a tentative D call TRBD2 (5 bases). The CDR3 contains 16 residues. V was clipped by 5 bases and J by 4 bases, with 20 bases between them. Per the germline V gene, CDR1 is SGHAT and CDR2 is FQNNGV. CDR3 region: CASSPALEAAGETQYF. The CDR3 coding sequence is TGTGCCAGCAGCCCCGCGTTGGAGGCAGCCGGAGAGACCCAGTACTTC.

This clonotype has just a few counts. The chain is built from TRBV28 and TRBJ2-2; D perhaps matches TRBD2 (5 bases). Per the germline V gene, CDR1 is MDHEN and CDR2 is SYDVKM. The V and J ends lost 5 bases and 0 bases respectively, with 13 bases between them. CDR3 length: 16 amino acids. Here the CDR3 DNA reads TGTGCCAGCAGTATCCGGGGTAGCGCGAACACCGGGGAGCTGTTTTTT. This encodes CASSIRGSANTGELFF.

This rearrangement joins TRBV10-3 to TRBJ2-1, with 10 bases identical to TRBD2. The CDR3 is 15 residues long. Germline V gene sequence: CDR1 ENHRY, CDR2 SYGVKD. The V segment lost 2 bases and the J segment 8 bases; nucleotides outside the gene matches: 6. CDR3 region: CAISENLAGDDEQFF. CDR3 sequence (DNA): TGTGCCATCAGTGAGAACCTAGCGGGAGATGATGAGCAGTTCTTC.

The chain carries TRBV11-1 and TRBJ2-7; 7 bases are a match to TRBD1. Trimming cost V 4 bases and J 3 bases; bases outside gene matches: 24. This CDR3 is 20 amino acids long. From germline, CDR1 is SGHAT and CDR2 FQDESV (reference sequence). CDR3 DNA: TGTGCCAGCAGCTCTCTTAGCACTGACAGGGAGAAATTCAGAAGCTACGAGCAGTACTTC. Translating it yields CASSSLSTDREKFRSYEQYF.

The table lists this clonotype with a few counts. V is TRBV28 and J is TRBJ2-1; maybe TRBD1 (5 bases). Trimming left V 6 bases short and J 0 bases short, with 18 bases between. Germline values: CDR1 MDHEN, CDR2 SYDVKM. The CDR3 is 17 amino acids. CDR3 DNA: TGTGCCAGCAGCTTACCGGTACAGGAGAGCTCCTACAATGAGCAGTTCTTC. This encodes CASSLPVQESSYNEQFF.

CDR3: CASSLSTSGNTEAFF. The CDR3 DNA follows: TGTGCCAGCAGTTTATCAACCAGCGGGAACACTGAAGCTTTCTTT. The genes are TRBV27 and TRBJ1-1; no firm D call. CDR1 MNHEY and CDR2 SMNVEV come from the germline V gene (reference sequence). The germline V and J ends were trimmed by 0 bases and 1 base, with 9 bases remaining between them. The CDR3 covers 15 residues.

This clonotype was seen more than once but under ten times. The rearrangement joins TRBV23-1 to TRBJ1-1, with D uncertain. TRBV23-1 is identified as an open reading frame with a role that is uncertain. This CDR3 has 15 amino acids. V lost 0 bases, J lost 3 bases, and 11 bases lay in between. CDR3 in amino acids: CASSQSRISDTEAFF. In nucleotides, the CDR3 is TGCGCCAGCAGTCAATCACGGATTTCGGACACTGAAGCTTTCTTT.

The chain couples TRBV11-2 to TRBJ2-1; the match to TRBD2 covers 7 bases. Germline lookup yields CDR1 SGHAT and CDR2 FQNNGV. With 4 bases clipped from V and 0 bases from J, the junction kept 12 bases outside the gene matches. This CDR3 is built from 18 residues. The CDR3 here is CASSWSSLARISYNEQFF. CDR3 in DNA: TGTGCCAGCAGCTGGTCTTCACTAGCGCGTATCTCCTACAATGAGCAGTTCTTC.

This chain links TRBV7-2 with TRBJ2-3; 8 nucleotides align to TRBD2. Germline values: CDR1 SGHTA, CDR2 FQGNSA. Trimming cost V 5 bases and J 4 bases; bases outside gene matches: 8. This CDR3 spans 15 amino acids. The CDR3 DNA sequence: TGTGCCAGCAGCCCTCAGCGGGAGTTGGCAGATACGCAGTATTTT. The encoded protein is CASSPQRELADTQYF.

Ten or more counts support this clonotype. This sequence joins TRBV30 and TRBJ1-2; D gene unclear. The germline V and J ends were trimmed by 3 bases and 8 bases, with 13 bases remaining between them. Germline CDR1 and CDR2: GTSNPN and SVGIG (reference sequence). The CDR3 contains 12 residues. The CDR3 region is CAWRRTAKGYTF. CDR3 sequence (DNA): TGTGCCTGGAGGAGGACGGCGAAGGGCTACACCTTC.

Only a few counts were recorded for this clonotype. The genes are TRBV27 and TRBJ2-7; 7 bases line up with TRBD2. Trimming removed 6 bases from V and 0 bases from J; junction bases left unmatched: 8. CDR1 and CDR2 from the germline V gene are MNHEY and SMNVEV (reference sequence). This CDR3 has 15 amino acids. The CDR3 region has the DNA TGTGCCAGCAGCCTTTGGGGGGGGAGCTCCTACGAGCAGTACTTC. Translated: CASSLWGGSSYEQYF.

The chain recombines TRBV4-2 with TRBJ2-2, with D maybe TRBD2 (6 bases). Germline V CDR1 and CDR2: LGHNA, YNFKEQ. V was shortened by 6 bases and J by 9 bases, with 23 bases between the two germline ends. CDR3 size: 16 residues. The CDR3 sequence is CASRPGAVLGHRELFF. In DNA form, the CDR3 reads TGTGCCAGCAGACCGGGAGCGGTTTTGGGTCATCGGGAGCTGTTTTTT.

In its sample, this clonotype was seen many times. The chain recombines TRBV4-3 with TRBJ2-1; D unclear. This CDR3 spans 15 amino acids. CDR1 and CDR2 (germline): LGHNA, YSLEER. Trimming pared 2 bases from V and 4 bases from J, leaving 12 bases between. The CDR3 protein is CASSQFHVGYNEQFF. CDR3 bases: TGCGCCAGCAGCCAATTCCATGTAGGGTACAATGAGCAGTTCTTC.

The CDR3 nucleotides are TGTGCCAGCAGTGCAGGGACAGGAGATACGCAGTATTTT. Encoded protein: CASSAGTGDTQYF. The chain recombines TRBV2 with TRBJ2-3; 8 bases match TRBD1. Germline values: CDR1 SNHLY, CDR2 FYNNEI. V was clipped by 4 bases and J by 5 bases; unmatched bases: 2. The length of the CDR3 is 13 residues.

There are many counts of this clonotype. The rearrangement uses TRBV4-3 and TRBJ2-1; D uncertain. In germline, CDR1 is LGHNA, CDR2 YSLEER. With 1 base removed from V and 5 bases from J, the gap between germline ends came to 6 bases. This CDR3 is built from 13 residues. The CDR3 spells CASSQGLDNEQFF. Here the CDR3 DNA reads TGCGCCAGCAGCCAAGGCCTTGACAATGAGCAGTTCTTC.

This clonotype was seen at least ten times. This sequence joins TRBV29-1 and TRBJ2-5; the D gene is possibly TRBD2 (5 bases). V was trimmed by 4 bases and J by 7 bases, leaving 16 bases between them. CDR1 is SQVTM, CDR2 ANQGSEA, per germline. This CDR3 is built from 13 residues. CDR3 sequence: CSVGDRGLGTQYF. The CDR3 bases are TGCAGCGTTGGAGACCGGGGTCTTGGGACCCAGTACTTC.

This clonotype was detected only a few times. The V call is TRBV15, the J call TRBJ2-3; D possibly corresponds to TRBD2 (5 bases). V gave up 1 base and J gave up 2 bases, with 10 bases separating them. The germline V gene encodes CDR1 LNHNV and CDR2 YYDKDF (reference sequence). The CDR3 contains 15 residues. Here the CDR3 DNA reads TGTGCCACCAGCAGAGGGACTCGTACCACAGATACGCAGTATTTT. Protein: CATSRGTRTTDTQYF.